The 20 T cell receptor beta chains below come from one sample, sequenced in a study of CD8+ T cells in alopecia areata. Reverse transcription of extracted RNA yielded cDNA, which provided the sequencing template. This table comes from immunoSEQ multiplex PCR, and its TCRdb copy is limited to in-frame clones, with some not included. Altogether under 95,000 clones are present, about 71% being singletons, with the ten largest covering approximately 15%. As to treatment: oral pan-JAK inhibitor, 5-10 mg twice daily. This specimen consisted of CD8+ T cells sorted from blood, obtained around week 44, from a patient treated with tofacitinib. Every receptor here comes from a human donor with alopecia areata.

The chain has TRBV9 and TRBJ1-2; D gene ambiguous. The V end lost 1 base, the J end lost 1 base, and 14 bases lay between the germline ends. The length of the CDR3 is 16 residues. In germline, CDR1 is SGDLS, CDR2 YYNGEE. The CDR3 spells CASSVREQPNNYGYTF. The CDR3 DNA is TGTGCCAGCAGCGTAAGAGAGCAGCCGAATAACTATGGCTACACCTTC.

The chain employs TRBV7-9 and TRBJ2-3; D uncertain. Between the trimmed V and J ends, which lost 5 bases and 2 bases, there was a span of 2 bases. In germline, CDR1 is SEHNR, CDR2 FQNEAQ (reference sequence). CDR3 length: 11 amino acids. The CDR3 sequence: CASSDTDTQYF. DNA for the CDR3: TGTGCCAGCAGCGACACAGATACGCAGTATTTT.

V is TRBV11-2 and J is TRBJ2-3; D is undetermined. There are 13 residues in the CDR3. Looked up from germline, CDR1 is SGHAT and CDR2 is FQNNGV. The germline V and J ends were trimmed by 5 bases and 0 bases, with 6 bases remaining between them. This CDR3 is CASSLGSTDTQYF. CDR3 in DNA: TGTGCCAGCAGCCTCGGGAGCACAGATACGCAGTATTTT.

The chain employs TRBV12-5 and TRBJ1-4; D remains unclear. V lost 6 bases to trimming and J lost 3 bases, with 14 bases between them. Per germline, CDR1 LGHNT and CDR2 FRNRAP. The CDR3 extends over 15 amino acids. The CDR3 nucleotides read TGTGCTAGTGGATCGGACGGACGTTCTAATGAAAAACTGTTTTTT. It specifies CASGSDGRSNEKLFF.

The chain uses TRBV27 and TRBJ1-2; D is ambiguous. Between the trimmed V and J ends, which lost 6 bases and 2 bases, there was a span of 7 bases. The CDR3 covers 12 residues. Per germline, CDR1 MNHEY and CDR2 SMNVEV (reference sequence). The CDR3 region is CASRGRNYGYTF. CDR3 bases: TGTGCCAGCAGGGGCAGAAACTATGGCTACACCTTC.

The CDR3 sequence: CASSLERGPLHF. The CDR3 nucleotides read TGTGCCAGCAGCTTAGAGAGAGGGCCCCTCCACTTT. The V gene is TRBV13, the J gene TRBJ1-6; D is unresolved. V lost 1 base and J lost 13, with 8 bases in between. Germline loops: CDR1 PRHDT, CDR2 FYEKMQ (reference sequence). The CDR3 is 12 residues long.

The chain's CDR3 is CASRFPGQEETQYF. The CDR3 nucleotides read TGTGCCAGCCGATTTCCCGGACAAGAAGAGACCCAGTACTTC. The chain links TRBV6-6 to TRBJ2-5; D is possibly TRBD1 (5 bases). The CDR3 has 14 amino acids. CDR1 MNHNY and CDR2 SVGAGI come from the germline V gene (reference sequence). Trimming removed 8 bases from V and 3 bases from J, with 16 bases in between.

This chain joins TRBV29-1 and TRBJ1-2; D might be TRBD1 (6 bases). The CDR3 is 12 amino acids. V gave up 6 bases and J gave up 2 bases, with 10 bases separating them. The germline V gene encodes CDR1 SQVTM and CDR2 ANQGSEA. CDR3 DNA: TGCAGCGTCCCACAGGGAAACTATGGCTACACCTTC. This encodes CSVPQGNYGYTF.

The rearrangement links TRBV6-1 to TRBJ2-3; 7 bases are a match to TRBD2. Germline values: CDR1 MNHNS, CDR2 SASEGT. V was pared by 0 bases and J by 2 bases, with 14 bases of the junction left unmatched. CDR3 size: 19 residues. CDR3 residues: CASSEAPRESGDLTDTQYF. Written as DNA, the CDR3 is TGTGCCAGCAGTGAAGCGCCGAGGGAAAGCGGGGACCTCACAGATACGCAGTATTTT.

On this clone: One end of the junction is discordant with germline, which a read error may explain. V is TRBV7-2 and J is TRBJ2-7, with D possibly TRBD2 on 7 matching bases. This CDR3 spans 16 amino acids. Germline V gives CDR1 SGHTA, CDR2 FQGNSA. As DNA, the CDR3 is TGCGCCAGCAGCCAAGGTTCGGGGGGCCGGTTATCCGAGCAGTACTTC. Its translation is CASSQGSGGRLSEQYF.

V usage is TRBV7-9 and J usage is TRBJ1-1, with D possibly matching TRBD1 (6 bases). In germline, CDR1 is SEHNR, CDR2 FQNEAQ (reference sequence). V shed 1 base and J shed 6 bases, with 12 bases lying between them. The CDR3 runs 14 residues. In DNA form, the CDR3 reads TGTGCCAGCAGCTTAGGCAGGGGAGATGCTGAAGCTTTCTTT. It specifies CASSLGRGDAEAFF.

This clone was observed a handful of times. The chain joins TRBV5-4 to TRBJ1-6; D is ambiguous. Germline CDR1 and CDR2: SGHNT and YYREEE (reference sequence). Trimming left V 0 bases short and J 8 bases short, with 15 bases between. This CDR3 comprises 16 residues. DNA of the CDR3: TGTGCCAGCAGCTTGGATCGGCCCACGGAGGATTCACCCCTCCACTTT. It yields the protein CASSLDRPTEDSPLHF.

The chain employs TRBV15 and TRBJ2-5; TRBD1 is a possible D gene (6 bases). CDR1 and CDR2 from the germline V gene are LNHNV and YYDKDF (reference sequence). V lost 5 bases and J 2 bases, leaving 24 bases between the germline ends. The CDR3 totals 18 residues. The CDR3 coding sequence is TGTGCCACCAGCGGCCGCACAGGGCGTGGTGAGGCTCAAGAGACCCAGTACTTC. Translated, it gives CATSGRTGRGEAQETQYF.

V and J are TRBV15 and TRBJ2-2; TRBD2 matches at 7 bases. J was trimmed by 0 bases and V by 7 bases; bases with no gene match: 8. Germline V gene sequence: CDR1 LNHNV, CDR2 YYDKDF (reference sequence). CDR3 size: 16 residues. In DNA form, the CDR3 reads TGTGCCACCAACCGAGGACGGGGGGCGAACACCGGGGAGCTGTTTTTT. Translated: CATNRGRGANTGELFF.

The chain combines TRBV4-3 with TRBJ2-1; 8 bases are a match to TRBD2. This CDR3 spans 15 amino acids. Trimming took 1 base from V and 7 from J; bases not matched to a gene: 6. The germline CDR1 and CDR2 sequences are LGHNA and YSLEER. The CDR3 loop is CASSQAPGLGNEQFF. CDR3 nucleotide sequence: TGCGCCAGCAGCCAAGCCCCGGGACTAGGAAATGAGCAGTTCTTC.

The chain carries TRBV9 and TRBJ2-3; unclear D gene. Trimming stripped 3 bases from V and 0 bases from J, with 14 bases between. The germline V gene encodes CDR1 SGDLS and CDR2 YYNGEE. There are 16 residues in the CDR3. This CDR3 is CASSEDGKTSTDTQYF. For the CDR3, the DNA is TGTGCCAGCAGCGAGGACGGCAAAACTAGCACAGATACGCAGTATTTT.

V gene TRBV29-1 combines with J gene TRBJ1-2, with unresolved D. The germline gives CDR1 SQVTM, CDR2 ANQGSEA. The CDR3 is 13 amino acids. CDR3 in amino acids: CSCVLPGDYGYTF. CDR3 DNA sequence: TGCAGTTGCGTACTACCGGGTGACTATGGCTACACCTTC.

The CDR3 reads CASSIGTGDGYTF. CDR3 nucleotides: TGTGCCAGCAGCATAGGGACAGGGGATGGCTACACCTTC. The gene calls are TRBV7-9 and TRBJ1-2, with 10 bases lining up with TRBD1. The junction had 3 bases not matched to a gene; V was cut back by 5 bases and J by 6 bases. The V gene's germline CDR1 is SEHNR and CDR2 FQNEAQ (reference sequence). CDR3 length: 13 amino acids.

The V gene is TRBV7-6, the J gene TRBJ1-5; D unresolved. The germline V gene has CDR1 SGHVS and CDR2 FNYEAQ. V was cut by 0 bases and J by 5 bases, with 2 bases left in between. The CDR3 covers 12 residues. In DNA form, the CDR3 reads TGTGCCAGCAGCTTAGCCGATCAGCCCCAGCATTTT. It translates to CASSLADQPQHF.

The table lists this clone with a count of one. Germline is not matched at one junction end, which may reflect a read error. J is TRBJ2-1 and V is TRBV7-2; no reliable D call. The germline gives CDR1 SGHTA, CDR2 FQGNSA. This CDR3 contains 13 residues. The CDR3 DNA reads TGTGCCAGCAGCTTAGGACGGGCCCCCTTGAGGATCTTC. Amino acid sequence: CASSLGRAPLRIF.